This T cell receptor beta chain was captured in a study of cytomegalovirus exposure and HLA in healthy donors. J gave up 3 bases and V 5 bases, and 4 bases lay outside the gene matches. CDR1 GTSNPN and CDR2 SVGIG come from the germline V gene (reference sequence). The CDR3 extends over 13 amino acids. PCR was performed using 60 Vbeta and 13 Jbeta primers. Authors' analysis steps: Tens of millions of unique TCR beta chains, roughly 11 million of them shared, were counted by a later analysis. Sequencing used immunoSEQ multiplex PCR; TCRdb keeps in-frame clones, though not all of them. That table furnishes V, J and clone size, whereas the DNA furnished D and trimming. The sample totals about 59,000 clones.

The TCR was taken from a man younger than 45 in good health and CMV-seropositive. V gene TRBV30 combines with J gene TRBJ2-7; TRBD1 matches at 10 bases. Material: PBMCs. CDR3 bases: TGTGCCTGGGCTCGGGACAGGGGCTACGAGCAGTACTTC. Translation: CAWARDRGYEQYF.